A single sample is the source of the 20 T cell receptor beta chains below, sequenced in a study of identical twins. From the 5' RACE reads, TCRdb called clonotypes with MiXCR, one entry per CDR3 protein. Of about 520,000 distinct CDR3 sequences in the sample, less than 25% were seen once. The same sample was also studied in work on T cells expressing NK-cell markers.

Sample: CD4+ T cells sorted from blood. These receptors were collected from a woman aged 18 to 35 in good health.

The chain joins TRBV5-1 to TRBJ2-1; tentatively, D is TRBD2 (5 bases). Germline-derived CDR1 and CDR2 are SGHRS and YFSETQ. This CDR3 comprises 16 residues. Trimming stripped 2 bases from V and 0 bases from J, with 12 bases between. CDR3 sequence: CASSFDYHSSYNEQFF. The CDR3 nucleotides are TGCGCCAGCAGCTTCGACTACCATAGCTCCTACAATGAGCAGTTCTTC. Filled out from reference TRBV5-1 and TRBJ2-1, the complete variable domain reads KAGVTQTPRYLIKTRGQQVTLSCSPISGHRSVSWYQQTPGQGLQFLFEYFSETQRNKGNFPGRFSGRQFSNSRSEMNVSTLELGDSALYLCASSFDYHSSYNEQFFGPGTRLTVL.

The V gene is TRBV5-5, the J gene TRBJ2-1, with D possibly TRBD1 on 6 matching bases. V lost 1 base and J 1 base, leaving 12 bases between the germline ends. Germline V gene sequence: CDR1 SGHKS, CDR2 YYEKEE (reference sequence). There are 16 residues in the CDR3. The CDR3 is CASSLFQGLSYNEQFF. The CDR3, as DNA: TGTGCCAGCAGCTTGTTTCAGGGGCTGTCCTACAATGAGCAGTTCTTC.

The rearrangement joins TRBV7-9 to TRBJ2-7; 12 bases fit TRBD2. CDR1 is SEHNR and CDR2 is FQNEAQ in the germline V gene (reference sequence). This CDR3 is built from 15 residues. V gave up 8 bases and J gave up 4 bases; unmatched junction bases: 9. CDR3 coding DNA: TGTGCCAGCGACCGACTAGCGGGAGTTGGGTACGAGCAGTACTTC. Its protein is CASDRLAGVGYEQYF.

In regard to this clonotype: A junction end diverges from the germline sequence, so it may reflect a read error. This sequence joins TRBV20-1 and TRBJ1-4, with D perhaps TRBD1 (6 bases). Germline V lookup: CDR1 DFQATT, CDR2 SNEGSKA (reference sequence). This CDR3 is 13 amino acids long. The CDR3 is CSARGQVGLAPNF. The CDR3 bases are TGCAGTGCTAGAGGACAGGTCGGGTTAGCCCCTAACTTT.

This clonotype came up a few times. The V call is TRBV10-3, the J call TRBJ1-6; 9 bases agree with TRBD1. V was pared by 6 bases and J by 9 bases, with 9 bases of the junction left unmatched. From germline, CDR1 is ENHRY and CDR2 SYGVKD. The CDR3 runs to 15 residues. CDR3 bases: TGTGCCATCAGCTACGGGACAGGGACGGGTTCACCCCTCCACTTT. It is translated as CAISYGTGTGSPLHF.

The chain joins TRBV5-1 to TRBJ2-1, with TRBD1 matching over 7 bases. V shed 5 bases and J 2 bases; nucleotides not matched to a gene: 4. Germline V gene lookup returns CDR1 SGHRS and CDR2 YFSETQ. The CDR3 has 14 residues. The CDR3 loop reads CASRPGQPYNEQFF. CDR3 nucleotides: TGCGCCAGCAGACCGGGACAGCCCTACAATGAGCAGTTCTTC.

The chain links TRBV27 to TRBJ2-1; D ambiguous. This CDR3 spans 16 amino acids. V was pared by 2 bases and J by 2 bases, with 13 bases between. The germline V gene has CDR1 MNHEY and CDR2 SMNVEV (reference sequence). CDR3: CASSLTPISPYNEQFF. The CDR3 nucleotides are TGTGCCAGCAGTTTAACTCCTATCAGCCCCTACAATGAGCAGTTCTTC.

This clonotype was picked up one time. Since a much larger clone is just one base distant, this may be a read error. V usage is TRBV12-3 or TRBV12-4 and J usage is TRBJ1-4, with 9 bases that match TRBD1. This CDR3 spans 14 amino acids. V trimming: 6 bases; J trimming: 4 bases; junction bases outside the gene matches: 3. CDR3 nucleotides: TGTGCCAGCAGGCCGACAGGGGGTAATGAAAAACTGTTTTTT. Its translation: CASRPTGGNEKLFF.

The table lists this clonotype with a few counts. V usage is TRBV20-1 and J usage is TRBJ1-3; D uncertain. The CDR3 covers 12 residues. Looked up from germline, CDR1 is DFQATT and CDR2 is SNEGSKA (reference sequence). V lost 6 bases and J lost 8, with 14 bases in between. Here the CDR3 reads CSATRGDDTIYF. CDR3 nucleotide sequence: TGCAGTGCGACACGGGGTGATGACACCATATATTTT.

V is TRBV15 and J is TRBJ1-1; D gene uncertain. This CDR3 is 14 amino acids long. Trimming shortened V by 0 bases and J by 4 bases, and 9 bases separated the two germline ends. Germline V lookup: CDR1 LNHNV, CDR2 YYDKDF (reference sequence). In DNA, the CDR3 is TGTGCCACCAGCAGAGAAGCATGGGGCACTGAAGCTTTCTTT. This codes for CATSREAWGTEAFF.

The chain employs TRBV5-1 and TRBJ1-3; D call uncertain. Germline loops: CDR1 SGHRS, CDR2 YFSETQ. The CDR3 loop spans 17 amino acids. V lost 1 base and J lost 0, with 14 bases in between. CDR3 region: CASSLRVGGPSGNTIYF. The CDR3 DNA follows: TGCGCCAGCAGCTTGCGCGTCGGAGGTCCCTCTGGAAACACCATATATTTT.

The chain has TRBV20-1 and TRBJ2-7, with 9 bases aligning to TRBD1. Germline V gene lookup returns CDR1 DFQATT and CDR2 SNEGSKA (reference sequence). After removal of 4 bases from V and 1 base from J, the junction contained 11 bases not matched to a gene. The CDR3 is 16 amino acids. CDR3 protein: CSAMDRGPRWSYEQYF. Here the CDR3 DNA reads TGCAGTGCTATGGACAGGGGCCCTCGGTGGTCCTACGAGCAGTACTTC.

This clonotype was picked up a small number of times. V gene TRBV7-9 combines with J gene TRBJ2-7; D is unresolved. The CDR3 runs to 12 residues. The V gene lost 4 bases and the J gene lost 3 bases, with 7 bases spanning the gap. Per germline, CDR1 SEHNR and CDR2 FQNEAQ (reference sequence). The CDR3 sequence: CASSSAHYEQYF. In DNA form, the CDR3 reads TGTGCCAGCAGCTCGGCCCACTACGAGCAGTACTTC. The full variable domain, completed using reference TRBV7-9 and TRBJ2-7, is DTGVSQNPRHKITKRGQNVTFRCDPISEHNRLYWYRQTLGQGPEFLTYFQNEAQLEKSRLLSDRFSAERPKGSFSTLEIQRTEQGDSAMYLCASSSAHYEQYFGPGTRLTVT.

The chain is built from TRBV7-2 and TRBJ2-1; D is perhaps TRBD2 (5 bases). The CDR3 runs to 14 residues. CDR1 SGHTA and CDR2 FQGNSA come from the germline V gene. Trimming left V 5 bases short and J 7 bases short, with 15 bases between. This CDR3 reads CASSISLRGNEQFF. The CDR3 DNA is TGTGCCAGCAGCATCTCCCTACGAGGGAATGAGCAGTTCTTC.

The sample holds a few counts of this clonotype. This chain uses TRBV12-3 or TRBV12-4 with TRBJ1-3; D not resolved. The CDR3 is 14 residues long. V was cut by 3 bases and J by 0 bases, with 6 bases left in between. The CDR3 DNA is TGTGCCAGCAGTTTCCAGCTCTCTGGAAACACCATATATTTT. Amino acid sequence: CASSFQLSGNTIYF.

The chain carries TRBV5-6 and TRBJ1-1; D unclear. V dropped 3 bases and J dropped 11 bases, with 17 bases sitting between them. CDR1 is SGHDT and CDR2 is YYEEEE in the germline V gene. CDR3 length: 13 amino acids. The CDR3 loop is CASSSPPDGRAFF. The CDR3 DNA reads TGTGCCAGCAGCTCCCCCCCGGACGGACGTGCTTTCTTT. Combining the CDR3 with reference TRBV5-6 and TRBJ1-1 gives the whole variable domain DAGVTQSPTHLIKTRGQQVTLRCSPKSGHDTVSWYQQALGQGPQFIFQYYEEEERQRGNFPDRFSGHQFPNYSSELNVNALLLGDSALYLCASSSPPDGRAFFGQGTRLTVV.

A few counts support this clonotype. CDR3 residues: CASRWGGNEKLFF. CDR3 bases: TGCGCCAGCAGGTGGGGGGGAAATGAAAAACTGTTTTTT. The gene calls are TRBV5-1 and TRBJ1-4, with a tentative D call TRBD1 (5 bases). V was cut by 5 bases and J by 5 bases, with 10 bases left in between. Germline loops: CDR1 SGHRS, CDR2 YFSETQ. The CDR3 is 13 residues long.

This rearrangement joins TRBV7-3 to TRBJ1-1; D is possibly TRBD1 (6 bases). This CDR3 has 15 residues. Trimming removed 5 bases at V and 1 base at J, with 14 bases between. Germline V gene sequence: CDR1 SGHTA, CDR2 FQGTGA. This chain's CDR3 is CASSPQGPSNTEAFF. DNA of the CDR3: TGTGCCAGCAGCCCACAGGGCCCTTCGAACACTGAAGCTTTCTTT.

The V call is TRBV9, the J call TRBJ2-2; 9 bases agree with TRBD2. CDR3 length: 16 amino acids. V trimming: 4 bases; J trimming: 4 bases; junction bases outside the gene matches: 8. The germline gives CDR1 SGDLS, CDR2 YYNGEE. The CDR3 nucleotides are TGTGCCAGCAGCCCGCTAGCGGGGAGGAGCACCGGGGAGCTGTTTTTT. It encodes CASSPLAGRSTGELFF. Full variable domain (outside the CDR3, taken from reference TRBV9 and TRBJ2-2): DSGVTQTPKHLITATGQRVTLRCSPRSGDLSVYWYQQSLDQGLQFLIQYYNGEERAKGNILERFSAQQFPDLHSELNLSSLELGDSALYFCASSPLAGRSTGELFFGEGSRLTVL.

CDR3 in amino acids: CASSPRRPAVHSNYGYTF. The CDR3 bases are TGTGCCAGCAGCCCCAGACGCCCTGCCGTACATTCTAACTATGGCTACACCTTC. V usage is TRBV6-1 and J usage is TRBJ1-2; no clear D. V was cut by 6 bases and J by 0 bases, with 23 bases left in between. Germline CDR1 and CDR2: MNHNS and SASEGT. CDR3 length: 18 amino acids.